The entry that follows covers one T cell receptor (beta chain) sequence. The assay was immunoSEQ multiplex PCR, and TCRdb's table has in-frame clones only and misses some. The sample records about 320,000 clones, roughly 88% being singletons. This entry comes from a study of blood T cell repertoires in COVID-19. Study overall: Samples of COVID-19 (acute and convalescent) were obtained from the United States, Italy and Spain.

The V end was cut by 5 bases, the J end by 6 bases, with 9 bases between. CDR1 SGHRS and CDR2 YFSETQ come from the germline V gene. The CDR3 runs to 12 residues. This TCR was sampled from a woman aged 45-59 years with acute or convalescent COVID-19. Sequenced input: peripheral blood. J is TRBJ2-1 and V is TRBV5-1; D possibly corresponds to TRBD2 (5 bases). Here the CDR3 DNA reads TGCGCCAGCAGTGTAACTAGCAATGAGCAGTTCTTC. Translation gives CASSVTSNEQFF.